This TCR beta chain was recovered during a study of response to subunit inactivated influenza vaccine. V lost 6 bases to trimming and J lost 8 bases, with 14 bases between them. The germline CDR1 and CDR2 sequences are ENHRY and SYGVKD. The CDR3 sequence is 13 residues long. Whole-study results and caveats: Each seasonal influenza vaccination, the authors suggested, recruits few new T cells.

This clonotype was observed a few times. Antigen specificity is unknown. TCRdb processed the RT-PCR reads anew with MiXCR; each CDR3 protein has one entry. The sample records about 300,000 distinct CDR3 sequences, around a fifth being singletons. V gene TRBV10-3 combines with J gene TRBJ2-1; D perhaps matches TRBD1 (6 bases). Sample: PBMCs from blood, taken approximately 22 months after vaccination. This receptor was obtained from a man between 50 and 69 years old who received an inactivated influenza vaccine. The CDR3 spells CAISKDSDHEQFF. The CDR3 region has the DNA TGTGCCATCAGCAAGGACAGTGATCATGAGCAGTTCTTC.